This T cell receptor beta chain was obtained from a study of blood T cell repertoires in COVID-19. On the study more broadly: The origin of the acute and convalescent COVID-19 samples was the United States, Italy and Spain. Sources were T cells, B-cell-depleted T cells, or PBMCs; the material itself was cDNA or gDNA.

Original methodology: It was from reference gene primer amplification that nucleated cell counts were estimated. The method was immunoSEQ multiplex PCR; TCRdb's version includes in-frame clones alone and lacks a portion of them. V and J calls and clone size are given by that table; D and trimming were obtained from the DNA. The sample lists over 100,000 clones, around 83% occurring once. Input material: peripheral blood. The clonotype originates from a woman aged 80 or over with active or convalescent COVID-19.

The CDR3 DNA is TGTGCCAGCTCGACTTTCTCTGGAAACACCATATATTTT. Amino acids: CASSTFSGNTIYF. The chain couples TRBV19 to TRBJ1-3; no clear D gene. Germline CDR1 LNHDA, CDR2 SQIVND (reference sequence). There are 13 residues in the CDR3. V dropped 9 bases and J dropped 0 bases, with 9 bases sitting between them.